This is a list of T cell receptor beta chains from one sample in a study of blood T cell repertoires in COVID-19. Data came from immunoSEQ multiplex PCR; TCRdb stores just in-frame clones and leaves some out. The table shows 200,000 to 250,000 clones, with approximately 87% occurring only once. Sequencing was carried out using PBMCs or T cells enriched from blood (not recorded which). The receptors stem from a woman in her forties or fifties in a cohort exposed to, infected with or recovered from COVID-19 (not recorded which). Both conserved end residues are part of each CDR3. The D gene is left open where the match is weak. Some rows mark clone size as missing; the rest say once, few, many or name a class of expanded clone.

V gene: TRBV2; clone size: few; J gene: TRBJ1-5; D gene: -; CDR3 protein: CASRSVVRNQPQHF; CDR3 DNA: TGTGCCAGCAGATCGGTGGTGCGCAATCAGCCCCAGCATTTT
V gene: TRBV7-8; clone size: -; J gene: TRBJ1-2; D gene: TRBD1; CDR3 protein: CASSLIGGGNYYGYTF; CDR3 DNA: TGTGCCAGCAGCTTGATAGGAGGGGGCAATTACTATGGCTACACCTTC
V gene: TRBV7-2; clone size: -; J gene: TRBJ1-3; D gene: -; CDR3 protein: CASSPRASGNTIYF; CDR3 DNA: TGTGCCAGCAGCCCCCGTGCGTCTGGAAACACCATATATTTT
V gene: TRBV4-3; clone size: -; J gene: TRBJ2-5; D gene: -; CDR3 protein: CASSHSTTSGGKTQYF; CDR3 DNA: TGCGCCAGCAGCCACTCTACCACGTCGGGTGGAAAGACCCAGTACTTC
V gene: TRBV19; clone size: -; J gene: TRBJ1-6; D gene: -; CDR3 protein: CASSIDSSRWDSPLHF; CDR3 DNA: TGTGCCAGTAGTATAGATTCCAGCAGGTGGGATTCACCCCTCCACTTT
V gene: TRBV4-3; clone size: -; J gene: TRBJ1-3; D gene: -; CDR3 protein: CASSQDHNSGNTIYF; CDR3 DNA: TGCGCCAGCAGCCAAGACCACAACTCTGGAAACACCATATATTTT
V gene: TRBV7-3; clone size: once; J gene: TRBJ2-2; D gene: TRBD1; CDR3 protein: CASSPPTGRMTGELFF; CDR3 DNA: TGTGCCAGCAGCCCCCCGACAGGGCGAATGACCGGGGAGCTGTTTTTT
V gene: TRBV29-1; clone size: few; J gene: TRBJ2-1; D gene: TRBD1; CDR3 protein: CSVGDRDQANYNEQFF; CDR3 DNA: TGCAGCGTTGGGGACAGGGATCAAGCGAACTACAATGAGCAGTTCTTC
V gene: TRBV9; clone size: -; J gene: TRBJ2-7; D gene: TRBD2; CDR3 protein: CASSVASGDYEQYF; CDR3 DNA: TGTGCCAGCAGCGTCGCTAGCGGGGACTACGAGCAGTACTTC
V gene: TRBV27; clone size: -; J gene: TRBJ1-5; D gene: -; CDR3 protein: CASRSGASNQPQHF; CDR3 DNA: TGTGCCAGCAGGTCAGGGGCCAGCAATCAGCCCCAGCATTTT
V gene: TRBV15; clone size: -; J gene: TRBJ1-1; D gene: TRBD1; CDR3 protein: CATRYRGLGTEAFF; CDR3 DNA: TGTGCCACCAGATACAGGGGCCTGGGCACTGAAGCTTTCTTT
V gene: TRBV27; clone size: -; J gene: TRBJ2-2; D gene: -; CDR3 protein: CASSLSRGRGTGELFF; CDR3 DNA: TGTGCCAGCAGTTTATCGAGGGGCAGGGGTACCGGGGAGCTGTTTTTT
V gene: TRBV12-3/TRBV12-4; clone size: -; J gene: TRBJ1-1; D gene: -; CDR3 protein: CAGRRGQNTEAFF; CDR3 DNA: TGTGCCGGGCGGCGGGGCCAGAACACTGAAGCTTTCTTT
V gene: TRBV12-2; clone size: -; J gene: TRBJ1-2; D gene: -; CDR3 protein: CASRSSGTGGGGDGYTF; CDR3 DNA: TGTGCAAGTCGCTCCTCTGGGACAGGGGGCGGTGGTGATGGCTACACCTTC
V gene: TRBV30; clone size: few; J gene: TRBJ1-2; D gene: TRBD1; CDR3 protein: CAWSRDRGSMRYTF; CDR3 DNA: TGTGCCTGGAGCAGGGACAGGGGAAGCATGCGCTACACCTTC
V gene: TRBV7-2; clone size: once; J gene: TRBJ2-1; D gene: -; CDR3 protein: CASSLVILYNEQFF; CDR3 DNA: TGTGCCAGCAGCTTAGTTATCCTCTACAATGAGCAGTTCTTC
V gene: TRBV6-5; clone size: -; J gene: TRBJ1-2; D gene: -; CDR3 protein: CASSSPDGYTF; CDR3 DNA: TGTGCCAGCAGTTCCCCGGATGGCTACACCTTC
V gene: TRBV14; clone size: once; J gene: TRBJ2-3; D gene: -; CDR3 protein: CASSQVFGAGLSTDTQYF; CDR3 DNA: TGTGCCAGCAGCCAAGTATTCGGAGCGGGCTTGAGCACAGATACGCAGTATTTT
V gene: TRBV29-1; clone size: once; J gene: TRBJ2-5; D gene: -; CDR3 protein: CSVERRVETQYF; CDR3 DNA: TGCAGCGTTGAACGACGGGTAGAGACCCAGTACTTC
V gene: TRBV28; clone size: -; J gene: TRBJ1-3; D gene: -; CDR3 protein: CATASGPHSGNTIYF; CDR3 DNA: TGTGCCACCGCCTCAGGTCCCCACTCTGGAAACACCATATATTTT
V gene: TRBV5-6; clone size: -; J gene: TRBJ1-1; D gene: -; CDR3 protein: CASTYWGGGEAFF; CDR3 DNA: TGTGCCAGCACCTACTGGGGAGGAGGTGAAGCTTTCTTT
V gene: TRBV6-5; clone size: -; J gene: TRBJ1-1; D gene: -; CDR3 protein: CASSPGERRAFF; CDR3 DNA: TGTGCCAGCAGTCCGGGGGAAAGGCGAGCTTTCTTT
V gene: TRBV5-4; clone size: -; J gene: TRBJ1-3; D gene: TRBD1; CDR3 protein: CASSQRTGAGNTIYF; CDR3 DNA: TGTGCCAGCAGCCAACGTACAGGGGCAGGAAACACCATATATTTT
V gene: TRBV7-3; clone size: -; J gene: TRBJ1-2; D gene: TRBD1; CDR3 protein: CASSLTGTGDAYGYTF; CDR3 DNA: TGTGCCAGCAGCTTAACCGGGACAGGGGATGCCTATGGCTACACCTTC
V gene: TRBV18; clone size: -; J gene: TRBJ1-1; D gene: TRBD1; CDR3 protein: CASSPSQGNTEAFF; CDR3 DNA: TGTGCCAGCTCACCTTCACAGGGGAATACTGAAGCTTTCTTT
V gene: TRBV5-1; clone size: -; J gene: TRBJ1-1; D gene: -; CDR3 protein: CASSMGAGPPMNTEAFF; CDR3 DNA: TGCGCCAGCAGCATGGGTGCGGGCCCACCGATGAACACTGAAGCTTTCTTT
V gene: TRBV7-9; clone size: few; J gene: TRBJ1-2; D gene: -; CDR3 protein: CASSLFSRNYGYTF; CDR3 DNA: TGTGCCAGCAGCTTGTTCTCCAGAAACTATGGCTACACCTTC
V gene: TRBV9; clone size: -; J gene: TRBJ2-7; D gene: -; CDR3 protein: CASSVAPGQRAGEQYF; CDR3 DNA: TGTGCCAGCAGCGTAGCTCCGGGACAGCGGGCGGGCGAGCAGTACTTC
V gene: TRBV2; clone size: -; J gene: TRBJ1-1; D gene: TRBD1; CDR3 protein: CASSGQGATEAFF; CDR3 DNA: TGTGCCAGCAGTGGACAGGGAGCCACTGAAGCTTTCTTT
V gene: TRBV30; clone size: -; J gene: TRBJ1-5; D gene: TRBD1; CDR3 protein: CAWGKGDRNQPQHF; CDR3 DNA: TGTGCCTGGGGAAAGGGGGACAGAAATCAGCCCCAGCATTTT
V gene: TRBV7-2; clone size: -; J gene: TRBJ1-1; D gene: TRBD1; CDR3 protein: CASSSLTGAEAFF; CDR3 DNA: TGTGCCAGCAGCTCCCTGACAGGGGCGGAAGCTTTCTTT
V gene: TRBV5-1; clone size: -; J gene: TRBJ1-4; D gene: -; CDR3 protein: CASSLAKGGSNEKLFF; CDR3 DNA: TGCGCCAGCAGCTTGGCCAAGGGAGGGAGTAATGAAAAACTGTTTTTT
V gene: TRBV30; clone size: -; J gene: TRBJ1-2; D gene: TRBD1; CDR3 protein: CAWSVRGQENYGYTF; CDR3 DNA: TGTGCCTGGAGTGTACGGGGACAGGAAAACTATGGCTACACCTTC
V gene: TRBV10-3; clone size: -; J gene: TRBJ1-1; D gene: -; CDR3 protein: CAISRDSIGTEAFF; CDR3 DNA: TGTGCCATCAGCAGAGACAGTATTGGCACTGAAGCTTTCTTT
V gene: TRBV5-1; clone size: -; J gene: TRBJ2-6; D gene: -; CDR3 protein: CASSSAGSGANVLTF; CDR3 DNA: TGCGCCAGCAGCTCCGCCGGCTCTGGGGCCAACGTCCTGACTTTC
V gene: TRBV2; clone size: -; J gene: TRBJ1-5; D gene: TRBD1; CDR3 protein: CASSRQGSSQPQHF; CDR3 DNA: TGTGCCAGCAGTCGACAGGGGTCTTCTCAGCCCCAGCATTTT
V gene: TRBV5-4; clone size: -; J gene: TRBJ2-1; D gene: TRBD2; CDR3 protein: CASSRSWTSGVREQFF; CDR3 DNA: TGTGCCAGCAGCCGCTCTTGGACTAGCGGGGTAAGGGAGCAGTTCTTC
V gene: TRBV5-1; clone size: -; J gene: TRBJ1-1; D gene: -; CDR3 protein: CASSGESTEAFF; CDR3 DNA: TGCGCCAGCAGCGGGGAGAGCACTGAAGCTTTCTTT
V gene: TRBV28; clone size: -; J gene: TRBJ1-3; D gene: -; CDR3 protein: CASIKTPGQPSSGNTIYF; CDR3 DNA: TGTGCCAGCATTAAGACCCCGGGACAACCGAGCTCTGGAAACACCATATATTTT
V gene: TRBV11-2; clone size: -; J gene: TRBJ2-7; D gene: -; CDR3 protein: CASSAYTGYEQYF; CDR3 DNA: TGTGCCAGCAGCGCCTACACAGGCTACGAGCAGTACTTC
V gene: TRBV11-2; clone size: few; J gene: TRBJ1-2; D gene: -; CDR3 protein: CASSSEGYGYTF; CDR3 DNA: TGTGCCAGCAGTAGCGAAGGCTATGGCTACACCTTC
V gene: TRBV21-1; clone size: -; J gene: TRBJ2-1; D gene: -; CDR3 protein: CASSMTGRRCYNEQFF; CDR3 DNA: TGTGCCAGCAGCATGACAGGGCGCAGGTGCTACAATGAGCAGTTCTTC
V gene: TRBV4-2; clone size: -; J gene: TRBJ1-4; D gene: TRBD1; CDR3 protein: CASSQGQGVEKLFF; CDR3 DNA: TGTGCCAGCAGCCAGGGACAGGGAGTAGAAAAACTGTTTTTT